What follows describes a single T cell receptor (beta chain). Its antigen remains unknown. The length of the CDR3 is 15 residues. From germline, CDR1 is SGHRS and CDR2 YFSETQ. The germline V and J ends were trimmed by 4 bases and 4 bases, with 17 bases remaining between them. Clones were read by immunoSEQ multiplex PCR, and TCRdb kept only the in-frame ones, dropping some. The data hold fewer than 8,500 clones, with about 70% observed a single time. The sample comes from a study of T cell repertoires in urothelial bladder cancer. General observations from the study: A single clone reached roughly 2% in benign versus up to about 17% in carcinoma. Carcinoma specimens had median approximately 1.8% tumor infiltrating lymphocytes, benign approximately 12%.

Sequences were obtained from tumor-infiltrating cells from bladder cancer. The sequence was collected from a human donor with urothelial carcinoma. The gene calls are TRBV5-1 and TRBJ1-2; D is unclear. The CDR3 protein is CASSIQPSSVYGYTF. The CDR3 DNA reads TGCGCCAGCAGCATACAGCCTAGTTCGGTCTATGGCTACACCTTC.